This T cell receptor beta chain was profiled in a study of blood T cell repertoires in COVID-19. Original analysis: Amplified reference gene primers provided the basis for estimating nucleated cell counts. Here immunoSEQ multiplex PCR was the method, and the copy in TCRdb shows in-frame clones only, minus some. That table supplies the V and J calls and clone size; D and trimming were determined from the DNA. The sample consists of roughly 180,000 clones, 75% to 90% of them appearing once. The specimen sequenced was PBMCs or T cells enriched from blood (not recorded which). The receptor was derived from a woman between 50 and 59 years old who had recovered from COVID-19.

Here the CDR3 reads CASSSGGTDTQYF. CDR3 DNA sequence: TGTGCCAGCAGTTCCGGGGGCACAGATACGCAGTATTTT. This chain links TRBV6-5 with TRBJ2-3, with a weak D call TRBD2 (5 bases). Trimming removed 4 bases from V and 1 base from J, with 6 bases in between. CDR1 is MNHEY, CDR2 SVGAGI, per germline. The CDR3 covers 13 residues.